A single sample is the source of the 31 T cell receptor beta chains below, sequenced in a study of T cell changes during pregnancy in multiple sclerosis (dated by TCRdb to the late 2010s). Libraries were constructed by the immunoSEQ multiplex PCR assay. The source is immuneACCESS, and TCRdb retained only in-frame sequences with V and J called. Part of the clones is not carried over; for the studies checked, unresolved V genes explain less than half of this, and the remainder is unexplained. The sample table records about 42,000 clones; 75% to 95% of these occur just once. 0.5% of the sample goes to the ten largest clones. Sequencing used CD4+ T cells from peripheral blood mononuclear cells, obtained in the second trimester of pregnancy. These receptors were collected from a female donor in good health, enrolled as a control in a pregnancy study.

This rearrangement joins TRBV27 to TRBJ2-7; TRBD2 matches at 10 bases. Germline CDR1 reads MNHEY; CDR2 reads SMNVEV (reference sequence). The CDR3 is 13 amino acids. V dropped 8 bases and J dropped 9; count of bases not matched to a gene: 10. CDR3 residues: CASGWLAGEVQYF. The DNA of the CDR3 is TGTGCCAGCGGTTGGCTAGCGGGAGAGGTGCAGTACTTC.

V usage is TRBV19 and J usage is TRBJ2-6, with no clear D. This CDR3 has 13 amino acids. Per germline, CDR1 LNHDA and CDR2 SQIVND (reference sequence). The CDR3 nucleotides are TGTGCGGTCCGGAGTTCTGGGGCCAACGTCCTGACTTTC. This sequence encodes CAVRSSGANVLTF.

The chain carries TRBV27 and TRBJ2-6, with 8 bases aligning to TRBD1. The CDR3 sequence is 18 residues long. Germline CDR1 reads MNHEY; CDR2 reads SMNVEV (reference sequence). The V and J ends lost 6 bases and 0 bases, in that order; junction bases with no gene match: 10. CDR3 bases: TGTGCCAGCAGAGGACCGGGACAGGCGTACTCTGGGGCCAACGTCCTGACTTTC. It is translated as CASRGPGQAYSGANVLTF.

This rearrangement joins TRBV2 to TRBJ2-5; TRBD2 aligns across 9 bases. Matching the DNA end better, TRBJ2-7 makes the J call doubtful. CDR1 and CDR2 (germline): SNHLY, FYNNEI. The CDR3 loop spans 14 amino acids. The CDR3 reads CASSERTSVYEQYF. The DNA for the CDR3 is TGTGCCAGCAGTGAAAGGACTAGCGTCTACGAGCAGTACTTC.

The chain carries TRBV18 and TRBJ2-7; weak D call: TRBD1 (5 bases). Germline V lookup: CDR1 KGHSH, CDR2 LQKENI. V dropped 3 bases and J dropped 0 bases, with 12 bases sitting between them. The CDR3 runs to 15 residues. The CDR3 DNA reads TGTGCCAGCTCACCGGCTCAGGGCGCCTCCTACGAGCAGTACTTC. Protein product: CASSPAQGASYEQYF. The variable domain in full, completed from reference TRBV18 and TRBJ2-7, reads NAGVMQNPRHLVRRRGQEARLRCSPMKGHSHVYWYRQLPEEGLKFMVYLQKENIIDESGMPKERFSAEFPKEGPSILRIQQVVRGDSAAYFCASSPAQGASYEQYFGPGTRLTVT.

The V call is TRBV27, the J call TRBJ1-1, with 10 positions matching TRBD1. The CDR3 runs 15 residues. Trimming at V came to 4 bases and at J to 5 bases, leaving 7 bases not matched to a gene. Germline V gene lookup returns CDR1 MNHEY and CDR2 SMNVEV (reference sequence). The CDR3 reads CASSWTGGRWTEAFF. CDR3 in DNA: TGTGCCAGCAGTTGGACAGGGGGTAGATGGACTGAAGCTTTCTTT.

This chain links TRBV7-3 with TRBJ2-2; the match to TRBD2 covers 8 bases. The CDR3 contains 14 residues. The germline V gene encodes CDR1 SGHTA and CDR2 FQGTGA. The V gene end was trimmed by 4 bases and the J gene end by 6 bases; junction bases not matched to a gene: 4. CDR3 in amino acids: CASSSTSDAGELFF. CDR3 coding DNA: TGTGCCAGCAGCTCGACTAGCGACGCCGGGGAGCTGTTTTTT.

CDR3: CASSQMGAESPLHF. The CDR3 bases are TGTGCCAGCAGCCAAATGGGGGCAGAATCACCCCTCCACTTT. The V gene is TRBV7-3, the J gene TRBJ1-6; possibly TRBD1 for D (6 bases). Germline-derived CDR1 and CDR2 are SGHTA and FQGTGA. Trimming left V 5 bases short and J 10 bases short, with 15 bases between. CDR3 length: 14 residues. The full variable domain, rest sourced from reference TRBV7-3 and TRBJ1-6, is GAGVSQTPSNKVTEKGKYVELRCDPISGHTALYWYRQSLGQGPEFLIYFQGTGAADDSGLPNDRFFAVRPEGSVSTLKIQRTERGDSAVYLCASSQMGAESPLHFGNGTRLTVT.

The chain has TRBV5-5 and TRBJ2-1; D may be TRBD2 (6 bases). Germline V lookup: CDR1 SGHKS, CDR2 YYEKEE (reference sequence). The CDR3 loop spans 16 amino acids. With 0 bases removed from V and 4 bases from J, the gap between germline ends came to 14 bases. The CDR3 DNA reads TGTGCCAGCAGCTTGGGGTTAGCGGCGGGTTACAATGAGCAGTTCTTC. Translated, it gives CASSLGLAAGYNEQFF.

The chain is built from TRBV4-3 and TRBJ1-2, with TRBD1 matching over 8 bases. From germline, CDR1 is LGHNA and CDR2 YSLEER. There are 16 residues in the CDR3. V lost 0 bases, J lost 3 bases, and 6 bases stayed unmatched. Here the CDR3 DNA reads TGCGCCAGCAGCCAAGATAGGACAGGGCCTTACTATGGCTACACCTTC. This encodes CASSQDRTGPYYGYTF.

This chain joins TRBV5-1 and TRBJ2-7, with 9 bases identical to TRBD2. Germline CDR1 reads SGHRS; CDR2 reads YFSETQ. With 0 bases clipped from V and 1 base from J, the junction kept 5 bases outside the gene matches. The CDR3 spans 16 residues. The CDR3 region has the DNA TGCGCCAGCAGCTTGGGAGCGGGGGGAGGGTCCTACGAGCAGTACTTC. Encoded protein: CASSLGAGGGSYEQYF.

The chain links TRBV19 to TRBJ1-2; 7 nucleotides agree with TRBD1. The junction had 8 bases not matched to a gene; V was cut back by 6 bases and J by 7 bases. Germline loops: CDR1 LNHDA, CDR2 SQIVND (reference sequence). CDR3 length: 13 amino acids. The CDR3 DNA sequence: TGTGCCAGTAGAGGTGACAGGGCGGCTGGCTACACCTTC. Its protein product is CASRGDRAAGYTF.

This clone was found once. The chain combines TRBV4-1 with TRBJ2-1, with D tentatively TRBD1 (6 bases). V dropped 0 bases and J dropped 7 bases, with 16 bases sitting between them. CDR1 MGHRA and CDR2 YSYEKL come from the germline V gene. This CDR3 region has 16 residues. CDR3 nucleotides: TGCGCCAGCAGCCAAGAAGACAGGCCCCGAGGGAATGAGCAGTTCTTC. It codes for CASSQEDRPRGNEQFF.

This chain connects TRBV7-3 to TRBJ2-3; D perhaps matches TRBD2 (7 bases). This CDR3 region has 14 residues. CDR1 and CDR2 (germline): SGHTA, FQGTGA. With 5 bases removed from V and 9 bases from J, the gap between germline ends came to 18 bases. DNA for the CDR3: TGTGCCAGCAGCCGAGGGGGGGGAGCATTCACGCAGTATTTT. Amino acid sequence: CASSRGGGAFTQYF.

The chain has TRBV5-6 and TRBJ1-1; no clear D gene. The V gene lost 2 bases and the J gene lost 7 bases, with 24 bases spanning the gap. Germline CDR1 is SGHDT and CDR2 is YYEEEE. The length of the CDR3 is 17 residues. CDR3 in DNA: TGTGCCAGCAGCTTCGCGACACCCTTCCCCATTCAGGATGAAGCTTTCTTT. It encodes CASSFATPFPIQDEAFF.

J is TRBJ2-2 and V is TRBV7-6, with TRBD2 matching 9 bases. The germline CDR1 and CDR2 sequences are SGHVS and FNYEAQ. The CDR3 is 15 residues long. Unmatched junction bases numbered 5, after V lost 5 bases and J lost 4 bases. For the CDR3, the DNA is TGTGCCAGCAGCCGCGGGAGGGGGTTCACCGGGGAGCTGTTTTTT. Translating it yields CASSRGRGFTGELFF.

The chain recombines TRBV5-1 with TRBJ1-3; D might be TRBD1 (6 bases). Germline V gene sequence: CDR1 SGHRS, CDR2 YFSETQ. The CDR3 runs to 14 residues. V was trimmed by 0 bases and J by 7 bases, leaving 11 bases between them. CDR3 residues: CASSLASRGNTIYF. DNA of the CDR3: TGCGCCAGCAGCTTGGCTTCTAGGGGGAACACCATATATTTT.

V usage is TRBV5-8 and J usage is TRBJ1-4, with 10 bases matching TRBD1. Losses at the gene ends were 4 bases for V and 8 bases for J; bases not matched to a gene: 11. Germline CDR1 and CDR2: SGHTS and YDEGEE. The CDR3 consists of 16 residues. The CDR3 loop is CASSVGQGRLWEKLFF. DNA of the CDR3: TGTGCCAGCAGCGTGGGACAGGGGCGACTTTGGGAAAAACTGTTTTTT.

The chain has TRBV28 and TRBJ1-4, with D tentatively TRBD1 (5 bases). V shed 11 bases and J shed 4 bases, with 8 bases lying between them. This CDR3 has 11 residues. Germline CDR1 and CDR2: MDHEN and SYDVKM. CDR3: CASGYNEKLFF. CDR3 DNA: TGTGCCTCAGGGTATAATGAAAAACTGTTTTTT.

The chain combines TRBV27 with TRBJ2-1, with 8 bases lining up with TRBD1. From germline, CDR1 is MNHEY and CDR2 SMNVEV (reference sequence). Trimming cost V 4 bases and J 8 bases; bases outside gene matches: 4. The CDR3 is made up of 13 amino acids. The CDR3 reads CASSSDRVYEQFF. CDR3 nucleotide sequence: TGTGCCAGCAGTTCGGACAGGGTCTATGAGCAGTTCTTC.

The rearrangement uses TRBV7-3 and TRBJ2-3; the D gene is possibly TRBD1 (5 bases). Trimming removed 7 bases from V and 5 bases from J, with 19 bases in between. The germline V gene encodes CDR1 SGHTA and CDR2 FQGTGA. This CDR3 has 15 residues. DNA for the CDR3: TGTGCCAGCACCCTTACCGGGCAGGGTGAAGATACGCAGTATTTT. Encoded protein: CASTLTGQGEDTQYF.

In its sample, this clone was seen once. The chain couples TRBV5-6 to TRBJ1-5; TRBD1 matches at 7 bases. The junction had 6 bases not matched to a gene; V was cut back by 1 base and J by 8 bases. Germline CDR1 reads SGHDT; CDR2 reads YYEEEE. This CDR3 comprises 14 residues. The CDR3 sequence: CASSLSGTEKPQHF. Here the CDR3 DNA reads TGTGCCAGCAGCTTGTCCGGGACAGAGAAGCCCCAGCATTTT.

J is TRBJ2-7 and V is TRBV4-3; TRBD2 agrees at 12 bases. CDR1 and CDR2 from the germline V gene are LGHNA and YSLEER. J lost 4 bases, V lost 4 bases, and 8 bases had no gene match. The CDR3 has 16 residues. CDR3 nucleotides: TGCGCCAGCAGCCGAGAAAGACTAGCGGGAGTGTACGAGCAGTACTTC. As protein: CASSRERLAGVYEQYF.

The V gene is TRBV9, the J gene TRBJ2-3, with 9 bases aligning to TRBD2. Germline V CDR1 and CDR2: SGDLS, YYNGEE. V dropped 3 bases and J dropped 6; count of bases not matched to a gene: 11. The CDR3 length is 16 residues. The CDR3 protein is CASSETRLAAGDTQYF. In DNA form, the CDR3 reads TGTGCCAGCAGCGAAACTAGACTAGCGGCTGGGGATACGCAGTATTTT.

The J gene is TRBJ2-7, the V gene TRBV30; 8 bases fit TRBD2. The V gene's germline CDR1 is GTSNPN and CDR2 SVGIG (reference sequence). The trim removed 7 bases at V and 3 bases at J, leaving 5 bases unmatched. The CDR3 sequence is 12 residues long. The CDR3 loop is CASLLAGYEQYF. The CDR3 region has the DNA TGTGCCTCTCTGCTAGCGGGCTACGAGCAGTACTTC.

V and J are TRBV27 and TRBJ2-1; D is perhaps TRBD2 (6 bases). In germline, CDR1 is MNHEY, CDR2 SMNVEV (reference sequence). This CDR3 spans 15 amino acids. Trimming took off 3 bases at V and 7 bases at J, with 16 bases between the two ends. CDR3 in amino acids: CASSFGRAGYNEQFF. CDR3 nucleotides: TGTGCCAGCAGTTTCGGCAGGGCGGGGTATAATGAGCAGTTCTTC.

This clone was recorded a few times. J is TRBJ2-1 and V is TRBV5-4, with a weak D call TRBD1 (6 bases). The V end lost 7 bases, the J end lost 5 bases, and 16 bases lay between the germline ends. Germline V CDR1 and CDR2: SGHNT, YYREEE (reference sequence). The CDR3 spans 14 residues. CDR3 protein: CASSIAGTNNEQFF. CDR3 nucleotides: TGTGCCAGCTCTATCGCAGGGACAAACAATGAGCAGTTCTTC.

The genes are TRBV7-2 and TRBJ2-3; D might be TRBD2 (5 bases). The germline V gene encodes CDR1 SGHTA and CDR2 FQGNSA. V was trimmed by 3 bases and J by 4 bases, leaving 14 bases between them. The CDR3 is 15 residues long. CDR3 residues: CASSFASRRPDTQYF. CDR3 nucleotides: TGTGCCAGCAGCTTTGCTAGCCGGAGGCCAGATACGCAGTATTTT.

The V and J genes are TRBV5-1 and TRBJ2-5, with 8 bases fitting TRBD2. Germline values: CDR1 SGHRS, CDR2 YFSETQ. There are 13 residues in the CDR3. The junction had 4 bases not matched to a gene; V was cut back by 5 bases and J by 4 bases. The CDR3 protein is CASSLAGLETQYF. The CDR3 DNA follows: TGCGCCAGCAGTTTAGCGGGGTTAGAGACCCAGTACTTC.

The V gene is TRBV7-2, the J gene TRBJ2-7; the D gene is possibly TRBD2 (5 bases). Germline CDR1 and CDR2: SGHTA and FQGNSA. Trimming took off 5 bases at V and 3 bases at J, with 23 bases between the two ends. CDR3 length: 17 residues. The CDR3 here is CASSPSNWGALIYEQYF. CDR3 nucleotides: TGTGCCAGCAGCCCCAGTAATTGGGGAGCGTTGATCTACGAGCAGTACTTC.

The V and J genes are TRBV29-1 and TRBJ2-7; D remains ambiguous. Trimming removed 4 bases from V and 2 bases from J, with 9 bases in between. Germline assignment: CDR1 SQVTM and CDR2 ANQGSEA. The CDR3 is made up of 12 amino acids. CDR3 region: CSVGDVPYEQYF. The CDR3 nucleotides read TGCAGCGTTGGAGACGTTCCCTACGAGCAGTACTTC.